This record covers a single TCR beta chain. Its target is not known. The sample comes from a study of response to subunit inactivated influenza vaccine. Study outcomes and limitations: Authors suggested each seasonal flu vaccination may recruit only limited numbers of new T cells.

TCRdb redid the calling of the RT-PCR reads with MiXCR, one entry per CDR3 protein. The data hold around 760,000 distinct CDR3 sequences, with approximately 13% observed a single time. The germline V and J ends were trimmed by 2 bases and 1 base, with 11 bases remaining between them. Per the germline V gene, CDR1 is LGHDT and CDR2 is YNNKEL (reference sequence). The CDR3 extends over 15 amino acids. The V gene is TRBV3-1, the J gene TRBJ2-5; D possibly corresponds to TRBD1 (6 bases). This specimen was PBMCs from blood, taken around 15 days before vaccination. This receptor was obtained from a man over 45 who received an inactivated influenza vaccine. CDR3 in amino acids: CASSQPGHTQETQYF. DNA of the CDR3: TGTGCCAGCAGCCAACCGGGACACACCCAAGAGACCCAGTACTTC.